This TCR beta chain was sequenced in a study of T cell repertoires in cytomegalovirus infection. Study context: Indications came from public TCR beta signatures; they pointed to CMV infection and to a matching HLA type. The study, taken as a whole, reports: Predominance within the ex vivo response was attributable to HLA-C-restricted CMV-specific TCR beta clonotypes. People with CMV and the relevant HLA were identified by cumulative public TCR beta family frequency.

Points on this clonotype: Antigen specificity is unknown.

TCRdb passed the reads through MiXCR, listing each CDR3 protein once. The table lists around 270,000 distinct CDR3 sequences, over 8% of them singletons. This sequence was found in a human donor in good health (CMV status not recorded). Some clones in this sample may be carry-over from other donors' samples. What was sequenced was PBMCs.

CDR3 residues: CASRQTGAGANVLTF. CDR3 nucleotides: TGTGCCAGCAGGCAAACAGGGGCTGGGGCCAACGTCCTGACTTTC. The chain has TRBV6-2 or TRBV6-3 and TRBJ2-6; 7 bases fit TRBD1. V dropped 6 bases and J dropped 2; count of bases not matched to a gene: 4. CDR1 MNHEY and CDR2 SVGEGT come from the germline V gene. There are 15 residues in the CDR3.